The clone carrying this T cell receptor (beta chain) was picked up a small number of times. The CDR3 totals 13 residues. The V and J ends lost 0 bases and 7 bases respectively, with 7 bases between them. CDR1 is LGHNA and CDR2 is YNFKEQ in the germline V gene. The data originate from a study of cytomegalovirus exposure and HLA in healthy donors. This PCR relied on a set of 60 Vbeta primers and 13 Jbeta primers. Sequenced by immunoSEQ multiplex PCR; TCRdb stores in-frame clones only, minus some. Of over 75,000 clones in the sample, around three quarters were seen once. The receptor was isolated from a man aged 55 to 70 in good health and CMV-seropositive. Sequences were obtained from PBMCs. J is TRBJ1-5 and V is TRBV4-2; a possible D gene is TRBD1 (5 bases). The CDR3 is CASSQDQGQPQHF. CDR3 nucleotides: TGTGCCAGCAGCCAAGACCAGGGCCAGCCCCAGCATTTT.